This T cell receptor (beta chain) was retrieved from a study of T cell responses to AZD1222 COVID-19 vaccine. The V and J ends lost 1 base and 6 bases respectively, with 7 bases between them. CDR3 length: 14 amino acids. Per germline, CDR1 MDHEN and CDR2 SYDVKM. This table comes from immunoSEQ multiplex PCR, and its TCRdb copy is limited to in-frame clones, with some not included. The sample contains about 150,000 clones, about 92% of which appear only once. The study's findings and limits: Repertoire sampling was restricted to post-peak T cell response timepoints. Following two doses of AZD1222, Spike-specific TCR breadth and depth rose. Seropositivity was recorded at baseline in only five to seven AZD1222 recipients. Regions 160-218 and 743-854 held dominance among vaccine-associated CD4 TCRs, which spanned spike.

On this clone: The target antigen is unknown.

The sequences come from peripheral blood, collected 28 days after the second AZD1222 dose. The J gene is TRBJ1-6, the V gene TRBV28, with no clear D. The source of this sequence is an adult who received the AZD1222 COVID-19 vaccine. CDR3 residues: CASSLLSFNSPLHF. CDR3 sequence (DNA): TGTGCCAGCAGTTTATTGTCTTTTAATTCACCCCTCCACTTT.